This TCR beta chain stems from a study of T cell clonotyping in hematopoietic cell transplantation. For the study at large: Samples: about 28 days before transplant, then days 30, 100 and 180 after.

TCRdb's table, derived via immunoSEQ multiplex PCR, lists solely in-frame clones and lacks some. Of about 8,100 clones detected, roughly 91% appear once; the ten largest clones hold 4.2%. Whole-study findings and limits: Pathologically expanded recipient clonotypes increased progressively from day 30 to day 180 as diversity fell.

This clone has a handful of counts. What it binds is not known. The CDR3 has 12 amino acids. With 5 bases clipped from V and 6 bases from J, the junction kept 2 bases outside the gene matches. CDR1 and CDR2 (germline): MNHEY, SVGAGI. The chain uses TRBV6-5 and TRBJ1-2; 8 nucleotides line up with TRBD1. This TCR derives from a male patient aged 55 to 69 who had an allogeneic stem cell transplant from a related donor, so the T cells may come from the graft donor. Some clones in this sample may be carry-over from other donors' samples. This material consisted of peripheral blood mononuclear cells, taken at the time of graft-versus-host disease after allogeneic stem cell transplant. In nucleotides, the CDR3 is TGTGCCAGCAGTCTACAGGGGGATGGCTACACCTTC. This sequence encodes CASSLQGDGYTF.